This T cell receptor (beta chain) was captured by sequencing in a study of cytomegalovirus exposure and HLA in healthy donors. Amplification used 60 Vbeta primers and 13 Jbeta primers. Libraries were prepared by immunoSEQ multiplex PCR; TCRdb keeps only in-frame clonotypes and omits some of them. Of 130,000 or so clones in the sample, around 66% were seen once. Per germline, CDR1 SGHAT and CDR2 FQDESV (reference sequence). Trimming removed 1 base from V and 15 bases from J, with 13 bases in between. CDR3 length: 12 amino acids. The sample taken for sequencing was PBMCs. This chain joins TRBV11-1 and TRBJ2-1, with a possible D match to TRBD2 (6 bases). This sequence was found in a woman aged 40 to 50 in good health and CMV-seropositive. The CDR3 DNA is TGTGCCAGCAGCTTAGGGCGGGGAAGGGCGTTCTTC. This encodes CASSLGRGRAFF.